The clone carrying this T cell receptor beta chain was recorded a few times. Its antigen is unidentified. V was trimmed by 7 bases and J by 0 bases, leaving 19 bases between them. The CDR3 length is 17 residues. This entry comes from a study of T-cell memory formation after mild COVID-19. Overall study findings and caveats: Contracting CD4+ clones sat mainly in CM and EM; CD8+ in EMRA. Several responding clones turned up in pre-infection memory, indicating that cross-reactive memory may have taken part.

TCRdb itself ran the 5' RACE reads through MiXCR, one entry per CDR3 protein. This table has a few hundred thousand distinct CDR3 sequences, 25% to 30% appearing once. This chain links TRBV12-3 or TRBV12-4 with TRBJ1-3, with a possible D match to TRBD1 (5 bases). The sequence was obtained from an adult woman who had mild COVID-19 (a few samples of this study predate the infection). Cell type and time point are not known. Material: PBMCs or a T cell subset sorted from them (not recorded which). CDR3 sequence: CASTSRVGLHSGNTIYF. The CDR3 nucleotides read TGTGCCAGCACCTCCCGCGTGGGGCTACACTCTGGAAACACCATATATTTT.